One and the same sample provided the 3 T cell receptor beta chains below, sequenced in a study of identical twins. TCRdb processed the 5' RACE reads anew with MiXCR; each CDR3 protein has one entry. The sample consists of about 1.7 million distinct CDR3 sequences, less than 40% of them appearing once. The specimen was cord blood. Receptors originate from a newborn girl in good health.

This clonotype was seen a few times. The CDR3, as DNA: TGTGCCATCAGTGAGATAGGGACAGGCACAGATACGCAGTATTTT. Its translation is CAISEIGTGTDTQYF. The chain uses TRBV10-3 and TRBJ2-3; 7 bases are shared with TRBD1. CDR1 ENHRY and CDR2 SYGVKD come from the germline V gene. This CDR3 has 15 amino acids. V was clipped by 2 bases and J by 1 base; unmatched bases: 3.

The chain uses TRBV4-1 and TRBJ1-4, with 8 bases identical to TRBD1. CDR1 and CDR2 from the germline V gene are MGHRA and YSYEKL. This CDR3 region has 15 residues. With 3 bases clipped from V and 6 bases from J, the junction kept 6 bases outside the gene matches. CDR3 nucleotide sequence: TGCGCCAGCAGCCAGCTGACAGGGGCCTATGAAAAACTGTTTTTT. It translates to CASSQLTGAYEKLFF.

The chain links TRBV4-2 to TRBJ2-7; TRBD2 matches at 9 bases. Germline V lookup: CDR1 LGHNA, CDR2 YNFKEQ. This CDR3 has 16 residues. The junction had 14 bases not matched to a gene; V was cut back by 1 base and J by 10 bases. Here the CDR3 reads CASSQGSGGQRGDQYF. In DNA form, the CDR3 reads TGTGCCAGCAGCCAAGGTAGCGGGGGCCAACGAGGGGACCAGTACTTC.